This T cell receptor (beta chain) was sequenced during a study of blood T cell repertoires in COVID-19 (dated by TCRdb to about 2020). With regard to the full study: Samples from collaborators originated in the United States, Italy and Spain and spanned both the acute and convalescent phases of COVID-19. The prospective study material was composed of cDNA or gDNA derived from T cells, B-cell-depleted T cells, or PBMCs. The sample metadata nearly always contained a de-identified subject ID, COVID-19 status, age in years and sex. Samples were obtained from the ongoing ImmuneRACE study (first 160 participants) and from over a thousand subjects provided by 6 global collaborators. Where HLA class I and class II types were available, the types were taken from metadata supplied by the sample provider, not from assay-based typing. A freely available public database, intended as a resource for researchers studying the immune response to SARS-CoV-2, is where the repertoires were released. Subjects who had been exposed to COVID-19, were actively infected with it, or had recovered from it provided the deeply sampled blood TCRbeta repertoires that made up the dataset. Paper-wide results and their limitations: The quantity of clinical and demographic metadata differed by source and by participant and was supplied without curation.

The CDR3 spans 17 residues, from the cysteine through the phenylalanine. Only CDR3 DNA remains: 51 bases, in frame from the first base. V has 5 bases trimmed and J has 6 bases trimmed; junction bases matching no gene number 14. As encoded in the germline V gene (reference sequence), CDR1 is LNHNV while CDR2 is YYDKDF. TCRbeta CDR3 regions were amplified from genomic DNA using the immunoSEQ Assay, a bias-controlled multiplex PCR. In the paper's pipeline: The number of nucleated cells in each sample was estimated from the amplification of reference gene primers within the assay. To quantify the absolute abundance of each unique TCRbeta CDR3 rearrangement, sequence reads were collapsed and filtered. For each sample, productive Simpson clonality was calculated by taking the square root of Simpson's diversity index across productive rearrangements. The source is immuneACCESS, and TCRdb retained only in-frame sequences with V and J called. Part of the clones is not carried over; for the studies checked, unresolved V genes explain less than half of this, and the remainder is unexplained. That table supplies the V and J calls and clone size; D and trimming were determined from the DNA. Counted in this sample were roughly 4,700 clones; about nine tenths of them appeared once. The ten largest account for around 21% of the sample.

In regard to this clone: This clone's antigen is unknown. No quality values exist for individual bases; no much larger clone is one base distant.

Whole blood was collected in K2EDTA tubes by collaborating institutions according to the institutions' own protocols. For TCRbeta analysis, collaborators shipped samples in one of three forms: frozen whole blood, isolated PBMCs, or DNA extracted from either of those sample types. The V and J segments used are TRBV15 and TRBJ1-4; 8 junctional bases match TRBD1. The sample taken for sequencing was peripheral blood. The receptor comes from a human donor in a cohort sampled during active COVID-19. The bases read TGTGCCACCAGCCCAGCCCCGACAGGGGTGGGTTATGAAAAACTGTTTTTT. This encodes CATSPAPTGVGYEKLFF.